The 14 T cell receptor beta chains given below trace back to one sample, sequenced in a study of identical twins. TCRdb ran MiXCR on the 5' RACE reads and lists one entry per CDR3 protein. The data show approximately 230,000 distinct CDR3 sequences, roughly an eighth seen once. The sample taken for sequencing was memory (CD45RO+) T cells sorted from blood. Receptors originate from a woman aged 18-29 years in good health.

This clonotype appeared a few times. The gene calls are TRBV25-1 and TRBJ2-7, with 8 nucleotides matching TRBD2. The junction had 15 bases not matched to a gene; V was cut back by 5 bases and J by 0 bases. CDR1 and CDR2 (germline): MGHDK, SYGVNS. The CDR3 runs to 18 residues. This CDR3 reads CASSPSSASGSLSYEQYF. The CDR3, as DNA: TGTGCCAGCAGTCCATCCTCGGCTAGCGGGTCCCTCTCCTACGAGCAGTACTTC.

This clonotype appeared a few times. V is TRBV5-4 and J is TRBJ2-3, with 7 bases identical to TRBD2. Germline V gene lookup returns CDR1 SGHNT and CDR2 YYREEE (reference sequence). The CDR3 loop spans 14 amino acids. With 7 bases clipped from V and 6 bases from J, the junction kept 11 bases outside the gene matches. CDR3 loop: CASRLGLDGDTQYF. In DNA form, the CDR3 reads TGTGCCAGCCGCCTTGGACTAGATGGTGATACGCAGTATTTT. The full variable domain, in which reference TRBV5-4 and TRBJ2-3 provide the parts outside the CDR3, is ETGVTQSPTHLIKTRGQQVTLRCSSQSGHNTVSWYQQALGQGPQFIFQYYREEENGRGNFPPRFSGLQFPNYSSELNVNALELDDSALYLCASRLGLDGDTQYFGPGTRLTVL.

The table lists this clonotype with many counts. The gene calls are TRBV7-2 and TRBJ2-1; 9 nucleotides match TRBD2. The V gene's germline CDR1 is SGHTA and CDR2 FQGNSA. The CDR3 length is 16 residues. Trimming cost V 3 bases and J 9 bases; bases outside gene matches: 12. The CDR3 sequence: CASSFSGRQRSGEQFF. CDR3 bases: TGTGCCAGCAGCTTTAGCGGGAGACAGAGATCCGGTGAGCAGTTCTTC.

This clonotype showed up many times. The chain recombines TRBV5-1 with TRBJ2-1; tentatively, D is TRBD1 (5 bases). The germline gives CDR1 SGHRS, CDR2 YFSETQ. The CDR3 spans 15 residues. V lost 4 bases to trimming and J lost 10 bases, with 21 bases between them. The CDR3 region is CASSGAPILREEQFF. The CDR3 DNA reads TGCGCCAGCAGCGGGGCCCCCATACTACGAGAGGAGCAGTTCTTC.

The chain joins TRBV20-1 to TRBJ2-5; TRBD2 might be the D (5 bases). Germline CDR1 and CDR2: DFQATT and SNEGSKA (reference sequence). The CDR3 extends over 12 amino acids. With 3 bases removed from V and 2 bases from J, the gap between germline ends came to 7 bases. The DNA of the CDR3 is TGCAGTGCTAGGCGGGCTCAAGAGACCCAGTACTTC. Its protein is CSARRAQETQYF.

This clonotype appeared many times. The junction differs from germline at one of its ends, possibly a read error. This rearrangement joins TRBV27 to TRBJ2-2; 10 bases line up with TRBD2. CDR1 is MNHEY and CDR2 is SMNVEV in the germline V gene (reference sequence). The CDR3 has 14 residues. For the CDR3, the DNA is TGCGCCTCATCATTAGCGGGAGGCACCGGGGAGCTGTTTTTT. It specifies CASSLAGGTGELFF.

This clonotype has a handful of counts. The CDR3 loop reads CASSAETGIAEAFF. Written as DNA, the CDR3 is TGCGCCAGCAGCGCGGAGACAGGGATCGCTGAAGCTTTCTTT. The chain uses TRBV5-1 and TRBJ1-1, with TRBD1 identical over 7 bases. V dropped 4 bases and J dropped 6; count of bases not matched to a gene: 9. The CDR3 is 14 amino acids. Germline CDR1 SGHRS, CDR2 YFSETQ.

This clonotype occurred many times. This chain uses TRBV7-2 with TRBJ2-3, with D possibly being TRBD2 (5 bases). Germline values: CDR1 SGHTA, CDR2 FQGNSA. The CDR3 is made up of 12 amino acids. Trimming left V 4 bases short and J 5 bases short, with 7 bases between. The CDR3, as DNA: TGTGCCAGCAGCTCCAGCGGAGATACGCAGTATTTT. This gives the protein CASSSSGDTQYF.

This chain uses TRBV4-3 with TRBJ2-1; perhaps TRBD2 as D (6 bases). The germline CDR1 and CDR2 sequences are LGHNA and YSLEER. V gave up 4 bases and J gave up 3 bases, with 13 bases separating them. The CDR3 is 15 amino acids. In DNA form, the CDR3 reads TGCGCCAGCAGCCTTTTGCGGCGGGACTACAATGAGCAGTTCTTC. Residues: CASSLLRRDYNEQFF.

In its sample, this clonotype was seen a few times. The rearrangement links TRBV9 to TRBJ2-1; D call uncertain. V was trimmed by 0 bases and J by 5 bases, leaving 9 bases between them. The CDR3 is made up of 14 amino acids. CDR1 is SGDLS and CDR2 is YYNGEE in the germline V gene. DNA for the CDR3: TGTGCCAGCAGCGTAGCTATCATAGACAATGAGCAGTTCTTC. Translated, it gives CASSVAIIDNEQFF.

The chain's CDR3 is CASSPAFAGEQFF. CDR3 coding DNA: TGTGCCAGCAGCCCCGCATTTGCAGGTGAGCAGTTCTTC. This rearrangement joins TRBV7-9 to TRBJ2-1; D ambiguous. Germline V gene lookup returns CDR1 SEHNR and CDR2 FQNEAQ (reference sequence). The CDR3 loop spans 13 amino acids. V was clipped by 5 bases and J by 9 bases, with 14 bases between them. Using reference TRBV7-9 and TRBJ2-1 for the parts outside the CDR3, the full variable domain is DTGVSQNPRHKITKRGQNVTFRCDPISEHNRLYWYRQTLGQGPEFLTYFQNEAQLEKSRLLSDRFSAERPKGSFSTLEIQRTEQGDSAMYLCASSPAFAGEQFFGPGTRLTVL.

CDR3 protein: CASSIRLGARTGELFF. The CDR3 DNA reads TGTGCCAGTAGTATCCGTCTGGGGGCTAGGACCGGGGAGCTGTTTTTT. J is TRBJ2-2 and V is TRBV19, with D perhaps matching TRBD1 (6 bases). Trimming removed 3 bases at V and 5 bases at J, with 16 bases between. The CDR3 extends over 16 amino acids. CDR1 is LNHDA and CDR2 is SQIVND in the germline V gene (reference sequence). The complete variable domain, with remaining parts taken from reference TRBV19 and TRBJ2-2, reads DGGITQSPKYLFRKEGQNVTLSCEQNLNHDAMYWYRQDPGQGLRLIYYSQIVNDFQKGDIAEGYSVSREKKESFPLTVTSAQKNPTAFYLCASSIRLGARTGELFFGEGSRLTVL.

This clonotype showed up just a few times. The gene calls are TRBV20-1 and TRBJ2-1, with D unclear. V lost 0 bases, J lost 2 bases, and 8 bases lay in between. The length of the CDR3 is 14 residues. Germline assignment: CDR1 DFQATT and CDR2 SNEGSKA (reference sequence). The CDR3 protein is CSARDLGPYNEQFF. The CDR3 nucleotides read TGCAGTGCTAGAGATCTAGGACCCTACAATGAGCAGTTCTTC.

The rearrangement uses TRBV5-1 and TRBJ2-1; TRBD1 aligns across 7 bases. V was pared by 6 bases and J by 0 bases, with 6 bases of the junction left unmatched. This CDR3 is built from 15 residues. Looked up from germline, CDR1 is SGHRS and CDR2 is YFSETQ. CDR3 in DNA: TGCGCCAGCAACTCGGACAGGCCCTCCTACAATGAGCAGTTCTTC. Translating it yields CASNSDRPSYNEQFF.